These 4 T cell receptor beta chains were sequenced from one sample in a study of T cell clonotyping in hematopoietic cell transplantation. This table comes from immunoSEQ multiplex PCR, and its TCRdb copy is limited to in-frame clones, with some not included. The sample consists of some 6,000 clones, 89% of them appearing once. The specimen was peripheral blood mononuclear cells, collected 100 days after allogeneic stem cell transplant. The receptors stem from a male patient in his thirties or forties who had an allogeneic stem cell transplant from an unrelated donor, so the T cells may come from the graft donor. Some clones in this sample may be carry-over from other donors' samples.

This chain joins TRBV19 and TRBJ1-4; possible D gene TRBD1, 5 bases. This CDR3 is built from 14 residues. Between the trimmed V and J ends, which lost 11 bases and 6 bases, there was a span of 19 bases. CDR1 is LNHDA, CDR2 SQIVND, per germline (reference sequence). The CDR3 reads CASSVQGGDEKLFF. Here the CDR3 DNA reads TGTGCCTCCTCGGTTCAGGGAGGGGATGAAAAACTGTTTTTT.

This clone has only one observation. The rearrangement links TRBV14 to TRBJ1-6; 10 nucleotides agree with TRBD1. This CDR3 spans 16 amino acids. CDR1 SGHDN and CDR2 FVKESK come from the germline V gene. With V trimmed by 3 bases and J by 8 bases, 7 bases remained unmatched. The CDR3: CASSQSPGQGYSPLHF. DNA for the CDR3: TGTGCCAGCAGCCAGTCACCGGGACAGGGGTATTCACCCCTCCACTTT.

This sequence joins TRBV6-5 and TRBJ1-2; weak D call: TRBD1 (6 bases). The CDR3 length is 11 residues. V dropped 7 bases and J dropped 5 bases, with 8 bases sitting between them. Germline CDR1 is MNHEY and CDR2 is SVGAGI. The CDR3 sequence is CASMDSYGYTF. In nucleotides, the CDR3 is TGTGCCAGCATGGACAGTTATGGCTACACCTTC.

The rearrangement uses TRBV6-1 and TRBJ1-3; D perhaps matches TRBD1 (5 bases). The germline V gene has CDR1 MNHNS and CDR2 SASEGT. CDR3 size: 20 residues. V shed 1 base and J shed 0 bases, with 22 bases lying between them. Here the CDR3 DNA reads TGTGCCAGCAGTGAAGTTTGGGGGATCATAGAAACCTCCTCTGGAAACACCATATATTTT. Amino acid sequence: CASSEVWGIIETSSGNTIYF.